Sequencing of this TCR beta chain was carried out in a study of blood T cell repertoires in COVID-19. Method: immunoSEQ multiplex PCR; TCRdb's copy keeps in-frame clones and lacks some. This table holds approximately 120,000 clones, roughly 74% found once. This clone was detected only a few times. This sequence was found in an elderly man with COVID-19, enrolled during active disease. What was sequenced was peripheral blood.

The CDR3 coding sequence is TGCGCCAGCAGCGGAGATCAAGAGACCCAGTACTTC. Its translation is CASSGDQETQYF. The chain joins TRBV5-1 to TRBJ2-5, with D unresolved. Germline V gene data show CDR1 as SGHRS and CDR2 as YFSETQ. Deletions cut 4 bases from V and 2 bases from J, with 6 bases between. The CDR3 is made up of 12 amino acids.